The 15 T cell receptor beta chains below were found in one sample sequenced in a study of CXCR4 blockade with PD-1 therapy in pancreatic cancer. Repertoires were generated with immunoSEQ multiplex PCR, while TCRdb's copy carries only in-frame clones and drops some. This sample carries just over 8,000 clones, about 60% of them seen once, and the ten largest clones take 5.5% to 8.5%. Source material: tumor tissue. The source of these receptors is a human donor with pancreatic ductal adenocarcinoma.

The rearrangement joins TRBV25-1 to TRBJ1-2; D remains ambiguous. This CDR3 has 14 amino acids. The ends were cut back, 1 base at V and 3 bases at J, with 9 bases in the middle. Per germline, CDR1 MGHDK and CDR2 SYGVNS. Here the CDR3 reads CASSESRYHYGYTF. CDR3 nucleotides: TGTGCCAGCAGTGAATCGAGGTACCACTATGGCTACACCTTC.

This clone showed up just a few times. The gene calls are TRBV11-1 and TRBJ2-1; 14 nucleotides line up with TRBD2. The CDR3 has 18 amino acids. CDR1 and CDR2 (germline): SGHAT, FQDESV (reference sequence). V lost 5 bases and J lost 0; bases outside the gene matches: 6. The CDR3, as DNA: TGTGCCAGCAGCCAAAGGGGACTAGCGGGGGACTCCTACAATGAGCAGTTCTTC. It specifies CASSQRGLAGDSYNEQFF.

There are a few counts of this clone. The J gene is TRBJ2-5, the V gene TRBV7-7, with 7 bases identical to TRBD2. J was trimmed by 2 bases and V by 6 bases; bases with no gene match: 9. Germline values: CDR1 SSHAT, CDR2 FNYEAQ (reference sequence). The CDR3 consists of 15 residues. The CDR3 DNA is TGTGCCAGCAGTCCTGAGGGGAGGGTTCAAGAGACCCAGTACTTC. Translating gives CASSPEGRVQETQYF.

As to this clone: Other DNA sequences in this sample translate to the same CDR3. CDR3 sequence reads: CASSIGRGRNTEAFF. The CDR3, as DNA: TGTGCCAGTAGTATAGGAAGGGGGCGAAACACTGAAGCTTTCTTT. The chain links TRBV19 to TRBJ1-1; TRBD1 agrees at 7 bases. The V gene end was trimmed by 1 base and the J gene end by 2 bases; junction bases not matched to a gene: 4. The germline V gene encodes CDR1 LNHDA and CDR2 SQIVND (reference sequence). This CDR3 has 15 residues.

V gene TRBV16 combines with J gene TRBJ2-1, with D perhaps matching TRBD1 (5 bases). V was trimmed by 2 bases and J by 4 bases, leaving 6 bases between them. Germline values: CDR1 KGHSY, CDR2 FQNENV. This CDR3 spans 13 amino acids. CDR3 DNA: TGTGCCAGCAGCCAAAGACAGTACAATGAGCAGTTCTTC. This gives the protein CASSQRQYNEQFF.

The CDR3 nucleotides read TGTGCCACCAGCAGAGCAAAGGGTAGCGGGGGCTACGAGCAGTACTTC. It translates to CATSRAKGSGGYEQYF. The chain links TRBV15 to TRBJ2-7; 9 nucleotides line up with TRBD2. The CDR3 is made up of 16 amino acids. Per germline, CDR1 LNHNV and CDR2 YYDKDF (reference sequence). Trimming at V came to 1 base and at J to 3 bases, leaving 7 bases not matched to a gene.

This clone is deemed medium-sized. This chain connects TRBV6-8 to TRBJ2-2; TRBD2 is a possible D gene (5 bases). Per the germline V gene, CDR1 is MNHGY and CDR2 is SAAAGT. The V gene lost 6 bases and the J gene lost 7 bases, with 12 bases spanning the gap. CDR3 length: 13 amino acids. The CDR3: CASSAGEIGELFF. The DNA of the CDR3 is TGTGCCAGCAGCGCCGGGGAAATCGGGGAGCTGTTTTTT.

This chain connects TRBV29-1 to TRBJ2-7, with D unresolved. The CDR3 covers 13 residues. V was trimmed by 6 bases and J by 1 base, leaving 13 bases between them. Per germline, CDR1 SQVTM and CDR2 ANQGSEA. The CDR3 DNA sequence: TGCAGCGTCCAGAAGTGGAGTTCCTACGAGCAGTACTTC. Translation: CSVQKWSSYEQYF.

The genes are TRBV28 and TRBJ2-1; perhaps TRBD1 as D (5 bases). The CDR3 contains 14 residues. Germline-derived CDR1 and CDR2 are MDHEN and SYDVKM. Trimming pared 7 bases from V and 7 bases from J, leaving 17 bases between. CDR3 DNA: TGTGCCAGCACCAGGGTCGCCACACCGAATGAGCAGTTCTTC. Protein: CASTRVATPNEQFF.

The chain uses TRBV19 and TRBJ2-1; no clear D gene. The CDR3 has 11 residues. V shed 3 bases and J shed 9 bases, with 6 bases lying between them. CDR1 is LNHDA, CDR2 SQIVND, per germline (reference sequence). The CDR3 loop reads CASSMWAEQFF. The CDR3, as DNA: TGTGCCAGTAGTATGTGGGCTGAGCAGTTCTTC.

J is TRBJ1-5 and V is TRBV19; 7 bases line up with TRBD1. This CDR3 has 16 residues. The germline gives CDR1 LNHDA, CDR2 SQIVND (reference sequence). The V segment lost 4 bases and the J segment 3 bases; nucleotides outside the gene matches: 9. CDR3 in amino acids: CASSRGQEGVNQPQHF. The CDR3, as DNA: TGTGCCAGTAGTAGAGGACAGGAAGGAGTCAATCAGCCCCAGCATTTT.

This clone was seen a handful of times. The gene calls are TRBV6-8 and TRBJ1-1, with 7 bases aligning to TRBD1. V shed 10 bases and J 5 bases; nucleotides not matched to a gene: 10. CDR1 and CDR2 from the germline V gene are MNHGY and SAAAGT. CDR3 size: 13 residues. The CDR3 loop is CAISRRGDTEAFF. CDR3 nucleotide sequence: TGTGCCATCAGCCGCAGGGGGGATACTGAAGCTTTCTTT.

This chain links TRBV11-3 with TRBJ2-2, with 7 bases matching TRBD1. CDR1 SGHNT and CDR2 YENEEA come from the germline V gene. V dropped 6 bases and J dropped 8; count of bases not matched to a gene: 9. This CDR3 has 14 residues. The chain's CDR3 is CASRADRVAGELFF. DNA for the CDR3: TGTGCCAGCAGAGCAGACAGGGTTGCTGGGGAGCTGTTTTTT.

This rearrangement joins TRBV28 to TRBJ2-7, with 9 nucleotides matching TRBD2. Trimming cost V 2 bases and J 5 bases; bases outside gene matches: 7. The CDR3 spans 15 residues. In germline, CDR1 is MDHEN, CDR2 SYDVKM. CDR3 loop: CASSLGGGRANEQYF. CDR3 sequence (DNA): TGTGCCAGCAGTTTAGGCGGCGGGAGGGCCAACGAGCAGTACTTC. Drawing the rest from reference TRBV28 and TRBJ2-7, the complete variable domain is DVKVTQSSRYLVKRTGEKVFLECVQDMDHENMFWYRQDPGLGLRLIYFSYDVKMKEKGDIPEGYSVSREKKERFSLILESASTNQTSMYLCASSLGGGRANEQYFGPGTRLTVT.

This clone has just one count. The rearrangement links TRBV5-1 to TRBJ2-1; TRBD1 matches at 10 bases. The CDR3 totals 17 residues. Germline assignment: CDR1 SGHRS and CDR2 YFSETQ. With V trimmed by 0 bases and J by 4 bases, 7 bases remained unmatched. The CDR3: CASSLGMGQGFYNEQFF. DNA of the CDR3: TGCGCCAGCAGCTTGGGAATGGGACAGGGGTTTTACAATGAGCAGTTCTTC. The variable domain in full, with the rest retrieved from reference TRBV5-1 and TRBJ2-1, is KAGVTQTPRYLIKTRGQQVTLSCSPISGHRSVSWYQQTPGQGLQFLFEYFSETQRNKGNFPGRFSGRQFSNSRSEMNVSTLELGDSALYLCASSLGMGQGFYNEQFFGPGTRLTVL.